These 26 T cell receptor beta chains were all obtained from the same sample, sequenced in a study of T cell repertoires and Cas9 in healthy adults. Sequencing used immunoSEQ multiplex PCR; TCRdb keeps in-frame clones, though not all of them. The data contain more than 20,000 clones, around 92% of them seen just once; the ten biggest clones take up 0.84%. The specimen was CD4+ effector T cells (CD127+, CD25-, CD137-, CD154-) from PBMCs; culture status not recorded. The receptors derive from a human donor in good health.

The chain couples TRBV5-1 to TRBJ2-1, with D possibly TRBD2 on 5 matching bases. Germline CDR1 and CDR2: SGHRS and YFSETQ. This CDR3 has 16 amino acids. Deletions cut 3 bases from V and 7 bases from J, with 20 bases between. The CDR3 sequence: CASSYPGLARQNEQFF. CDR3 DNA: TGCGCCAGCAGCTACCCCGGACTCGCACGACAAAATGAGCAGTTCTTC.

V usage is TRBV11-2 and J usage is TRBJ2-5; 7 nucleotides match TRBD1. V shed 7 bases, J shed 2 bases, and the junction held 4 bases outside the gene matches. There are 13 residues in the CDR3. Looked up from germline, CDR1 is SGHAT and CDR2 is FQNNGV. The CDR3 nucleotides read TGTGCCAGCAACTTCAGGGGGCAAGAGACCCAGTACTTC. It specifies CASNFRGQETQYF.

The chain carries TRBV4-3 and TRBJ2-3; 12 nucleotides agree with TRBD2. Germline CDR1 and CDR2: LGHNA and YSLEER. The J segment lost 4 bases and the V segment lost 4 bases, leaving 6 bases of the junction unmatched. The CDR3 loop spans 16 amino acids. The CDR3 bases are TGCGCCAGCAGCCCACAACTAGCGGGGGGCCCAGATACGCAGTATTTT. This sequence encodes CASSPQLAGGPDTQYF.

This rearrangement joins TRBV15 to TRBJ2-2; tentatively, D is TRBD2 (6 bases). The CDR3 contains 13 residues. Per the germline V gene, CDR1 is LNHNV and CDR2 is YYDKDF (reference sequence). CDR3: CALGRGYTGELFF. For the CDR3, the DNA is TGTGCTCTAGGGCGGGGCTACACCGGGGAGCTGTTTTTT.

The chain has TRBV5-1 and TRBJ2-5; TRBD2 aligns across 9 bases. V shed 0 bases and J 2 bases; nucleotides not matched to a gene: 8. Germline CDR1 and CDR2: SGHRS and YFSETQ. This CDR3 has 17 amino acids. For the CDR3, the DNA is TGCGCCAGCAGCTTGGCCTTGTCGACTAGCGGACAAGAGACCCAGTACTTC. It codes for CASSLALSTSGQETQYF.

In its sample, this clone was seen once. The rearrangement links TRBV2 to TRBJ1-1; 8 bases fit TRBD1. The CDR3 runs 15 residues. Germline lookup yields CDR1 SNHLY and CDR2 FYNNEI. V lost 4 bases to trimming and J lost 4 bases; unmatched junction nucleotides: 8. The DNA for the CDR3 is TGTGCCAGCAGTGTGCAGGGGGCGTATGGCACTGAAGCTTTCTTT. Its protein product is CASSVQGAYGTEAFF.

The V and J genes are TRBV5-4 and TRBJ1-2; tentatively, D is TRBD1 (5 bases). V was cut by 0 bases and J by 8 bases, with 17 bases left in between. Germline V gives CDR1 SGHNT, CDR2 YYREEE (reference sequence). This CDR3 spans 15 amino acids. The CDR3 DNA is TGTGCCAGCAGCTTGGTGACAGATATAAGGTCCGGCTACACCTTC. Protein product: CASSLVTDIRSGYTF.

The chain links TRBV4-1 to TRBJ2-3, with 9 bases aligning to TRBD2. Looked up from germline, CDR1 is MGHRA and CDR2 is YSYEKL. CDR3 size: 16 residues. With V trimmed by 8 bases and J by 1 base, 10 bases remained unmatched. The CDR3 region has the DNA TGCGCCAGCGGCCGGGGTAGCGGGAGTCGCACAGATACGCAGTATTTT. This codes for CASGRGSGSRTDTQYF.

This clone was picked up one time. The chain couples TRBV6-5 to TRBJ1-2; D unresolved. The CDR3 is 13 residues long. Germline values: CDR1 MNHEY, CDR2 SVGAGI. Trimming left V 8 bases short and J 6 bases short, with 16 bases between. CDR3 DNA sequence: TGTGCCAGCGGGGTACAAGGGAGGCATGGCTACACCTTC. Amino acid sequence: CASGVQGRHGYTF.

This clone was seen just once. This rearrangement joins TRBV5-1 to TRBJ2-1, with D possibly matching TRBD2 (6 bases). Germline V lookup: CDR1 SGHRS, CDR2 YFSETQ. CDR3 length: 13 amino acids. V was shortened by 0 bases and J by 9 bases, with 10 bases between the two germline ends. The CDR3 spells CASSLGLVVEQFF. The CDR3 region has the DNA TGCGCCAGCAGCTTGGGACTAGTAGTTGAGCAGTTCTTC.

This rearrangement joins TRBV5-6 to TRBJ1-1; possible D gene TRBD1, 6 bases. The germline V and J ends were trimmed by 0 bases and 0 bases, with 12 bases remaining between them. The CDR3 has 16 residues. Looked up from germline, CDR1 is SGHDT and CDR2 is YYEEEE. The CDR3 spells CASSLDDRSLNTEAFF. DNA of the CDR3: TGTGCCAGCAGCTTGGATGACAGGTCCTTGAACACTGAAGCTTTCTTT.

V usage is TRBV28 and J usage is TRBJ1-4; possible D gene TRBD1, 6 bases. This CDR3 comprises 14 residues. CDR1 and CDR2 from the germline V gene are MDHEN and SYDVKM. The V and J ends lost 4 bases and 8 bases respectively, with 14 bases between them. CDR3 sequence (DNA): TGTGCCAGCAGTTATTTTGGGGGCAACGAAAAACTGTTTTTT. It specifies CASSYFGGNEKLFF.

The chain combines TRBV9 with TRBJ1-2; the match to TRBD1 covers 7 bases. The V and J ends lost 4 bases and 3 bases, in that order; junction bases with no gene match: 9. Germline V lookup: CDR1 SGDLS, CDR2 YYNGEE. This CDR3 region has 15 residues. The chain's CDR3 is CASSSQDRSYYGYTF. The CDR3 DNA reads as TGTGCCAGCAGCTCCCAGGACAGGAGCTACTATGGCTACACCTTC.

The rearrangement links TRBV2 to TRBJ1-4; possible D gene TRBD1, 5 bases. This CDR3 has 14 amino acids. Trimming pared 4 bases from V and 8 bases from J, leaving 14 bases between. Germline V gives CDR1 SNHLY, CDR2 FYNNEI. CDR3 nucleotide sequence: TGTGCCAGCAGTGTGAATGGGCGGGGGGAAAAACTGTTTTTT. Translated, it gives CASSVNGRGEKLFF.

The chain links TRBV15 to TRBJ2-5; D may correspond to TRBD1 or TRBD2 (5 bases each). CDR1 and CDR2 (germline): LNHNV, YYDKDF (reference sequence). The V end was cut by 3 bases, the J end by 3 bases, with 23 bases between. This CDR3 is 18 amino acids long. Written as DNA, the CDR3 is TGTGCCACCAGCAGGTTCCTTAACCGGGGCGGACGGGAAGAGACCCAGTACTTC. It is translated as CATSRFLNRGGREETQYF.

The chain couples TRBV6-5 to TRBJ2-2; D gene unclear. V shed 5 bases and J shed 1 base, with 2 bases lying between them. The CDR3 has 12 amino acids. CDR1 is MNHEY, CDR2 SVGAGI, per germline. This chain's CDR3 is CASSKNTGELFF. The CDR3 coding sequence is TGTGCCAGCAGTAAGAACACCGGGGAGCTGTTTTTT.

This clone was seen a few times. The chain combines TRBV7-3 with TRBJ1-1; maybe TRBD1 (5 bases). The germline gives CDR1 SGHTA, CDR2 FQGTGA. V was trimmed by 6 bases and J by 4 bases, leaving 15 bases between them. This CDR3 is 14 amino acids long. CDR3 amino acids: CASRKQAVGTEAFF. The CDR3 DNA reads TGTGCCAGCAGAAAACAGGCGGTTGGCACTGAAGCTTTCTTT.

The V call is TRBV19, the J call TRBJ2-2; D is possibly TRBD1 or TRBD2 (5 bases each). Trimming took off 8 bases at V and 0 bases at J, with 10 bases between the two ends. CDR3 size: 14 residues. CDR1 is LNHDA and CDR2 is SQIVND in the germline V gene (reference sequence). The CDR3 loop is CASLGRANTGELFF. The DNA of the CDR3 is TGTGCCAGTTTGGGACGGGCGAACACCGGGGAGCTGTTTTTT.

The chain has TRBV7-9 and TRBJ2-2, with D possibly matching TRBD1 (5 bases). Germline CDR1 reads SEHNR; CDR2 reads FQNEAQ (reference sequence). V lost 1 base and J 5 bases, leaving 11 bases between the germline ends. The CDR3 extends over 15 amino acids. The chain's CDR3 is CASSLGKRGTGELFF. The DNA of the CDR3 is TGTGCCAGCAGCTTAGGGAAAAGGGGTACCGGGGAGCTGTTTTTT.

The rearrangement uses TRBV7-3 and TRBJ1-4; TRBD1 might be the D (5 bases). The ends were cut back, 1 base at V and 8 bases at J, with 8 bases in the middle. The V gene's germline CDR1 is SGHTA and CDR2 FQGTGA. The CDR3 sequence is 13 residues long. The CDR3 nucleotides are TGTGCCAGCAGCTTAAGTGGGGGGGAAAAACTGTTTTTT. Protein sequence: CASSLSGGEKLFF.

This clone appeared a few times. The genes are TRBV14 and TRBJ2-2; 7 positions agree with TRBD2. The CDR3 length is 17 residues. Trimming at V came to 4 bases and at J to 0 bases, leaving 8 bases not matched to a gene. CDR1 SGHDN and CDR2 FVKESK come from the germline V gene. This CDR3 is CASSPRGGSPNTGELFF. Written as DNA, the CDR3 is TGTGCCAGCAGCCCCCGGGGAGGGAGTCCGAACACCGGGGAGCTGTTTTTT.

The chain employs TRBV4-3 and TRBJ2-7, with 8 positions matching TRBD2. V lost 4 bases and J lost 0; bases outside the gene matches: 8. CDR1 and CDR2 from the germline V gene are LGHNA and YSLEER. The CDR3 covers 16 residues. CDR3 amino acids: CASSPGRGGRSYEQYF. CDR3 bases: TGCGCCAGCAGCCCCGGTCGGGGGGGCCGCTCCTACGAGCAGTACTTC.

The rearrangement links TRBV5-6 to TRBJ1-6; 8 bases align to TRBD1. The CDR3 totals 15 residues. V lost 3 bases, J lost 7 bases, and 6 bases stayed unmatched. Germline V lookup: CDR1 SGHDT, CDR2 YYEEEE. CDR3 residues: CASSSGQGKNSPLHF. CDR3 bases: TGTGCCAGCAGCTCAGGACAGGGAAAGAATTCACCCCTCCACTTT.

The rearrangement uses TRBV7-3 and TRBJ1-1; D ambiguous. The ends were cut back, 5 bases at V and 3 bases at J, with 13 bases in the middle. The length of the CDR3 is 14 residues. Germline assignment: CDR1 SGHTA and CDR2 FQGTGA. In DNA form, the CDR3 reads TGTGCCAGCAGCCTCCGGGCCCTTGACACTGAAGCTTTCTTT. Translation: CASSLRALDTEAFF.

This rearrangement joins TRBV28 to TRBJ2-7; D unclear. The CDR3 has 12 amino acids. V lost 5 bases and J lost 6, with 11 bases in between. The germline V gene encodes CDR1 MDHEN and CDR2 SYDVKM. The CDR3 coding sequence is TGTGCCAGCAGTGTCGCCAGGCCCGAGCAGTACGTC. Translating it yields CASSVARPEQYV.

The chain links TRBV19 to TRBJ2-1; possibly TRBD2 for D (6 bases). Trimming shortened V by 8 bases and J by 8 bases, and 25 bases separated the two germline ends. The CDR3 consists of 16 residues. Germline CDR1 is LNHDA and CDR2 is SQIVND (reference sequence). The CDR3 bases are TGTGCCAGTGGCGATCGGGGAGGCCCTAATAGCTATGAGCAGTTCTTC. This translates into CASGDRGGPNSYEQFF.